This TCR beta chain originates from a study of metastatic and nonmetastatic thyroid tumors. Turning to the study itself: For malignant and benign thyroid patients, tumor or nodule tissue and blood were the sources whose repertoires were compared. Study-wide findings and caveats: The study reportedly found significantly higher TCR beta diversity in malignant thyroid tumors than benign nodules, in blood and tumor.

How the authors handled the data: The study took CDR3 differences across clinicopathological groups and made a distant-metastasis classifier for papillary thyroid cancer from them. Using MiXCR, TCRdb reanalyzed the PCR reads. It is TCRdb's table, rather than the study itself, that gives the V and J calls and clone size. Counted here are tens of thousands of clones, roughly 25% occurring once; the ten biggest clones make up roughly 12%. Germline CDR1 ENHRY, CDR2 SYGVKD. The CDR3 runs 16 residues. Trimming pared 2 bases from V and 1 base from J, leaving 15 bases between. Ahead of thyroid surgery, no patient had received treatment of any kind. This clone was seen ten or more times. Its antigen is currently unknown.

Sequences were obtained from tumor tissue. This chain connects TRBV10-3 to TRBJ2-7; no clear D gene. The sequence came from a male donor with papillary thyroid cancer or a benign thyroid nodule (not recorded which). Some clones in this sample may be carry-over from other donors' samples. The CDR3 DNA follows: TGTGCCATCAGTGAGGATGGGGTAATTTCTTCCTACGAGCAGTACTTC. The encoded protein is CAISEDGVISSYEQYF.